This T cell receptor (beta chain) was recovered during a study of cytomegalovirus exposure and HLA in healthy donors. General observations from the study: In vitro confirmation showed three CMV-associated chains to be CMV antigen specific.

V was clipped by 1 base and J by 5 bases, with 10 bases between them. The CDR3 runs 14 residues. CDR1 is SGHRS and CDR2 is YFSETQ in the germline V gene. A remark on this clone: The antigen is undetermined.

Sequenced by immunoSEQ multiplex PCR; TCRdb stores in-frame clones only, minus some. This sample has under 350,000 clones; approximately 86% occur once, and the top ten carry roughly 0.99%. The chain is built from TRBV5-1 and TRBJ2-1, with D perhaps TRBD1 (5 bases). Input material: PBMCs. The receptor's source is a woman between 18 and 29 years old in good health and CMV-seronegative. CDR3 sequence reads: CASSLQAGNNEQFF. Written as DNA, the CDR3 is TGCGCCAGCAGCTTGCAGGCAGGGAACAATGAGCAGTTCTTC.